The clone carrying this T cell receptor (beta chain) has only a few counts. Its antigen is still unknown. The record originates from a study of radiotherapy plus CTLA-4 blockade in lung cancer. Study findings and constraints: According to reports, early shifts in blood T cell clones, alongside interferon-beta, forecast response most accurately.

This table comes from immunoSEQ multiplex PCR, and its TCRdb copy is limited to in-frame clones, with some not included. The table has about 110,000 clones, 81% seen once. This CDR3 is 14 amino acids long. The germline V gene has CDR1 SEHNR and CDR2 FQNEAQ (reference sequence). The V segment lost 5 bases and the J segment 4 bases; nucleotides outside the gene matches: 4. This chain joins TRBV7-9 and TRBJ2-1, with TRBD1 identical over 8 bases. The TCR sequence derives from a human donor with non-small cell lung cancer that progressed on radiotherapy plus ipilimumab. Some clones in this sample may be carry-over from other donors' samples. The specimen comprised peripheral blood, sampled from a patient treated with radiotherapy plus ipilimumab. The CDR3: CASSNDRGYNEQFF. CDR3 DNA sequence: TGTGCCAGCAGCAACGACAGGGGTTACAATGAGCAGTTCTTC. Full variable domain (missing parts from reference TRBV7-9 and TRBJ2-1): DTGVSQNPRHKITKRGQNVTFRCDPISEHNRLYWYRQTLGQGPEFLTYFQNEAQLEKSRLLSDRFSAERPKGSFSTLEIQRTEQGDSAMYLCASSNDRGYNEQFFGPGTRLTVL.